Below, 19 T cell receptor beta chains from the same sample are listed, as sequenced in a study of OX40 agonist ivuxolimab in advanced cancers. Here immunoSEQ multiplex PCR was the method, and the copy in TCRdb shows in-frame clones only, minus some. The sample shows roughly 17,000 clones, just under 80% of them seen only once. This material consisted of CD4+ or CD8+ T cells sorted from blood, taken in a trial of the OX40 agonist ivuxolimab. These receptors originate from an adult with an advanced solid tumor such as melanoma, head and neck, liver or kidney cancer.

The chain links TRBV9 to TRBJ1-1, with a tentative D call TRBD1 (5 bases). Between the trimmed V and J ends, which lost 4 bases and 9 bases, there was a span of 28 bases. Germline V gene data show CDR1 as SGDLS and CDR2 as YYNGEE. The CDR3 loop spans 17 amino acids. This CDR3 reads CASSTPDGGNVGSKAFF. The DNA for the CDR3 is TGTGCCAGCAGCACCCCTGACGGGGGGAATGTGGGGTCTAAAGCTTTCTTT.

This clone is deemed medium-sized. Other DNA sequences in this specimen translate into the identical CDR3. The J gene is TRBJ2-1, the V gene TRBV27; D ambiguous. Deletions cut 2 bases from V and 7 bases from J, with 9 bases between. Germline CDR1 and CDR2: MNHEY and SMNVEV (reference sequence). This CDR3 has 13 amino acids. CDR3 residues: CASSLGSVNEQFF. CDR3 DNA: TGTGCCAGCAGTTTAGGGTCGGTGAATGAGCAGTTCTTC.

The gene calls are TRBV6-6 and TRBJ2-2, with 9 positions matching TRBD2. Germline V gene data show CDR1 as MNHNY and CDR2 as SVGAGI (reference sequence). The CDR3 runs to 16 residues. The J segment lost 0 bases and the V segment lost 2 bases, leaving 1 base of the junction unmatched. CDR3 bases: TGTGCCAGCAGTTACCCTAGCGGGACGAACACCGGGGAGCTGTTTTTT. Residues: CASSYPSGTNTGELFF.

The rearrangement joins TRBV28 to TRBJ2-2, with D uncertain. Germline V CDR1 and CDR2: MDHEN, SYDVKM. The CDR3 totals 14 residues. Trimming pared 7 bases from V and 6 bases from J, leaving 15 bases between. CDR3 region: CASTFSWSAGELFF. The DNA for the CDR3 is TGTGCCAGCACCTTCAGTTGGTCGGCCGGGGAGCTGTTTTTT.

This clone turned up a few times. V usage is TRBV5-1 and J usage is TRBJ2-7, with D possibly matching TRBD1 (6 bases). Germline values: CDR1 SGHRS, CDR2 YFSETQ. V was pared by 4 bases and J by 6 bases, with 17 bases between. The CDR3 totals 14 residues. For the CDR3, the DNA is TGCGCCAGCAGCCCCACTACAGGGATACCCGAGCAGTACTTC. As protein: CASSPTTGIPEQYF.

The V and J genes are TRBV2 and TRBJ1-6, with 10 bases fitting TRBD1. This CDR3 comprises 13 residues. Germline CDR1 reads SNHLY; CDR2 reads FYNNEI. The trim removed 6 bases at V and 8 bases at J, leaving 1 base unmatched. The CDR3 nucleotides read TGTGCCAGCAGGACAGGGGGCGATTCACCCCTCCACTTT. This encodes CASRTGGDSPLHF.

The CDR3 DNA follows: TGTGCCAGCACCCGGGGGGGAACAGATACGCAGTATTTT. Encoded protein: CASTRGGTDTQYF. The rearrangement joins TRBV28 to TRBJ2-3, with 8 bases matching TRBD2. Germline trimming cut 7 bases from V and 3 bases from J; bases unmatched to any gene: 3. The germline V gene has CDR1 MDHEN and CDR2 SYDVKM. This CDR3 has 13 residues. The full variable domain, rest sourced from reference TRBV28 and TRBJ2-3, is DVKVTQSSRYLVKRTGEKVFLECVQDMDHENMFWYRQDPGLGLRLIYFSYDVKMKEKGDIPEGYSVSREKKERFSLILESASTNQTSMYLCASTRGGTDTQYFGPGTRLTVL.

V is TRBV11-2 and J is TRBJ1-2, with 8 positions matching TRBD1. Germline CDR1 reads SGHAT; CDR2 reads FQNNGV. This CDR3 has 15 residues. V shed 6 bases, J shed 6 bases, and the junction held 12 bases outside the gene matches. CDR3 residues: CASSLTGALGDGYTF. In nucleotides, the CDR3 is TGTGCCAGCAGTTTGACAGGGGCCCTAGGTGATGGCTACACCTTC.

The CDR3 region is CASSVALKGEKPSGNTIYF. CDR3 nucleotide sequence: TGTGCCAGCAGCGTAGCCCTAAAGGGGGAAAAACCCTCTGGAAACACCATATATTTT. This chain connects TRBV9 to TRBJ1-3; possible D gene TRBD1, 6 bases. Germline-derived CDR1 and CDR2 are SGDLS and YYNGEE. The CDR3 has 19 amino acids. The V end was cut by 0 bases, the J end by 0 bases, with 19 bases between.

This chain joins TRBV30 and TRBJ1-2, with D unclear. The CDR3 consists of 14 residues. Per the germline V gene, CDR1 is GTSNPN and CDR2 is SVGIG (reference sequence). V was pared by 3 bases and J by 1 base, with 12 bases between. The CDR3 DNA reads TGTGCCTGGAGCGCTCCCCAAAATAACTATGGCTACACCTTC. Its translation: CAWSAPQNNYGYTF. The full variable domain, in which reference TRBV30 and TRBJ1-2 provide the parts outside the CDR3, is SQTIHQWPATLVQPVGSPLSLECTVEGTSNPNLYWYRQAAGRGLQLLFYSVGIGQISSEVPQNLSASRPQDRQFILSSKKLLLSDSGFYLCAWSAPQNNYGYTFGSGTRLTVV.

The gene calls are TRBV29-1 and TRBJ2-7; D possibly corresponds to TRBD1 (6 bases). This CDR3 comprises 15 residues. V lost 1 base and J lost 2, with 15 bases in between. In germline, CDR1 is SQVTM, CDR2 ANQGSEA. The CDR3 loop reads CSVEAWGPITYEQYF. The CDR3, as DNA: TGCAGCGTTGAAGCTTGGGGGCCGATTACCTACGAGCAGTACTTC.

The chain has TRBV7-2 and TRBJ2-1; D is unclear. Trimming stripped 2 bases from V and 0 bases from J, with 2 bases between. Per germline, CDR1 SGHTA and CDR2 FQGNSA. The length of the CDR3 is 13 residues. CDR3 bases: TGTGCCAGCAGCTTATACTCCTACAATGAGCAGTTCTTC. Protein: CASSLYSYNEQFF.

This chain uses TRBV2 with TRBJ2-2, with 10 bases lining up with TRBD2. The V segment lost 0 bases and the J segment 4 bases; nucleotides outside the gene matches: 11. In germline, CDR1 is SNHLY, CDR2 FYNNEI. This CDR3 is built from 19 residues. The CDR3 DNA is TGTGCCAGCAGTGAAGCGCTTCTGAGCGGGGGGGCTCCCACCGGGGAGCTGTTTTTT. Translation gives CASSEALLSGGAPTGELFF.

The chain recombines TRBV28 with TRBJ1-2; 8 bases are shared with TRBD1. The V segment lost 5 bases and the J segment 6 bases; nucleotides outside the gene matches: 8. CDR3 length: 14 residues. Germline values: CDR1 MDHEN, CDR2 SYDVKM. As DNA, the CDR3 is TGTGCCAGCAGTCGCGACAGGGGAAGTGATGGCTACACCTTC. Its protein is CASSRDRGSDGYTF.

This rearrangement joins TRBV5-6 to TRBJ2-1; D may be TRBD2 (6 bases). This CDR3 has 11 residues. Germline loops: CDR1 SGHDT, CDR2 YYEEEE. V dropped 4 bases and J dropped 8 bases, with 7 bases sitting between them. The CDR3 loop is CASSGGYEQFF. In DNA, the CDR3 is TGTGCCAGCAGCGGAGGGTATGAGCAGTTCTTC.

The rearrangement links TRBV6-6 to TRBJ2-2, with a possible D match to TRBD2 (6 bases). The V gene lost 5 bases and the J gene lost 3 bases, with 10 bases spanning the gap. CDR3 length: 14 amino acids. Germline assignment: CDR1 MNHNY and CDR2 SVGAGI (reference sequence). The CDR3, as DNA: TGTGCCAGCAGTCCTCGACTAGACACCGGGGAGCTGTTTTTT. Translating it yields CASSPRLDTGELFF.

The rearrangement links TRBV28 to TRBJ2-3; D is possibly TRBD1 (7 bases). Germline V lookup: CDR1 MDHEN, CDR2 SYDVKM. Trimming left V 7 bases short and J 5 bases short, with 22 bases between. The CDR3 covers 16 residues. CDR3 sequence: CASTPGVGGDGDTQYF. For the CDR3, the DNA is TGTGCCAGCACCCCGGGGGTAGGGGGCGATGGAGATACGCAGTATTTT.

This chain uses TRBV21-1 with TRBJ2-2; the table gives TRBD1 as D, unverified against the DNA. TRBV21-1 is a pseudogene locus. There are 15 residues in the CDR3. The CDR3 sequence is CASSMVRGCTGELFF. DNA for the CDR3: TGTGCCAGCAGCATGGTCAGGGGTTGCACCGGGGAGCTGTTTTTT.

This clone has more than one count but fewer than ten. The chain employs TRBV7-7 and TRBJ2-3, with no clear D. V lost 1 base to trimming and J lost 0 bases, with 8 bases between them. Germline-derived CDR1 and CDR2 are SSHAT and FNYEAQ (reference sequence). The CDR3 is made up of 15 amino acids. In DNA form, the CDR3 reads TGTGCCAGCAGCTTAGGACGGTCTAGCACAGATACGCAGTATTTT. This gives the protein CASSLGRSSTDTQYF.